The 19 T cell receptor beta chains below were found in one sample sequenced in a study of CD4 T cells in relation to SARS-CoV-2 and coronaviruses. Libraries were prepared by immunoSEQ multiplex PCR; TCRdb keeps only in-frame clonotypes and omits some of them. This sample has 60,000 to 85,000 clones; 90% to 95% occur once, and the top ten carry around 0.23%. Unexposed donor CD4+ T cells date from 2011-2018, before the COVID-19 pandemic. The sample consisted of naive CD4+ T cells from PBMCs. As to subset: naive CD4+ T cells isolated by negative enrichment. These receptors originate from a human donor in good health.

The chain is built from TRBV5-4 and TRBJ2-3, with 12 bases fitting TRBD2. Germline CDR1 and CDR2: SGHNT and YYREEE (reference sequence). The CDR3 length is 15 residues. V lost 4 bases, J lost 3 bases, and 3 bases stayed unmatched. CDR3 bases: TGTGCCAGCAGCGAGCTAGCGGGGGGGACAGATACGCAGTATTTT. This sequence encodes CASSELAGGTDTQYF.

The chain carries TRBV5-5 and TRBJ2-3; D unresolved. Germline V gives CDR1 SGHKS, CDR2 YYEKEE (reference sequence). This CDR3 spans 16 amino acids. V was clipped by 0 bases and J by 0 bases, with 11 bases between them. The CDR3 region has the DNA TGTGCCAGCAGCTTGGCCCAAGGGCGTAGCACAGATACGCAGTATTTT. Residues: CASSLAQGRSTDTQYF.

This clone was seen once. The chain is built from TRBV7-2 and TRBJ2-2; D tentatively fits TRBD1 or TRBD2 (6 bases each). The germline gives CDR1 SGHTA, CDR2 FQGNSA. The length of the CDR3 is 17 residues. The ends were cut back, 2 bases at V and 4 bases at J, with 17 bases in the middle. The CDR3 here is CASSLWGAGRGTGELFF. In DNA form, the CDR3 reads TGTGCCAGCAGCTTATGGGGGGCCGGTAGGGGCACCGGGGAGCTGTTTTTT. The variable domain in full, completed from reference TRBV7-2 and TRBJ2-2, reads GAGVSQSPSNKVTEKGKDVELRCDPISGHTALYWYRQSLGQGLEFLIYFQGNSAPDKSGLPSDRFSAERTGGSVSTLTIQRTQQEDSAVYLCASSLWGAGRGTGELFFGEGSRLTVL.

The chain uses TRBV10-2 and TRBJ2-3, with D possibly TRBD1 on 6 matching bases. Germline loops: CDR1 WSHSY, CDR2 SAAADI. CDR3 length: 14 amino acids. Trimming took 8 bases from V and 5 from J, leaving 17 bases between them. The CDR3, as DNA: TGCGCCAGCGCCCCCTCCCAGGGGAGAGATACGCAGTATTTT. Translation gives CASAPSQGRDTQYF.

This chain connects TRBV3-1 (or the pseudogene TRBV3-2) to TRBJ2-5; D is ambiguous. Per germline, CDR1 LGHDT and CDR2 YNNKEL (reference sequence). The CDR3 runs 15 residues. V was clipped by 4 bases and J by 1 base, with 13 bases between them. The CDR3 DNA is TGTGCCAGCAGCCGGAAGGTGACCTCCCAAGAGACCCAGTACTTC. This translates into CASSRKVTSQETQYF.

The chain employs TRBV4-1 and TRBJ2-3; D gene unclear. V was cut by 0 bases and J by 0 bases, with 7 bases left in between. The CDR3 contains 15 residues. In germline, CDR1 is MGHRA, CDR2 YSYEKL. The chain's CDR3 is CASSQERTSTDTQYF. CDR3 nucleotide sequence: TGCGCCAGCAGCCAAGAAAGAACTAGCACAGATACGCAGTATTTT.

The chain combines TRBV18 with TRBJ2-4, with D unresolved. CDR3 size: 17 residues. Germline CDR1 and CDR2: KGHSH and LQKENI. The V end lost 3 bases, the J end lost 1 base, and 16 bases lay between the germline ends. The CDR3 nucleotides are TGTGCCAGCTCACCGATCGGGCCCCAAGTGGCCAAAAACATTCAGTACTTC. Encoded protein: CASSPIGPQVAKNIQYF.

The chain joins TRBV7-2 to TRBJ1-5; D possibly corresponds to TRBD1 (5 bases). The germline gives CDR1 SGHTA, CDR2 FQGNSA. This CDR3 region has 16 residues. Trimming shortened V by 2 bases and J by 7 bases, and 18 bases separated the two germline ends. The CDR3 loop reads CASSLSAGGVSQPQHF. The CDR3 DNA reads as TGTGCCAGCAGCTTAAGTGCCGGGGGAGTCAGCCAGCCCCAGCATTTT.

This chain joins TRBV6-5 and TRBJ1-3; TRBD1 aligns across 7 bases. Germline V CDR1 and CDR2: MNHEY, SVGAGI. Trimming removed 6 bases from V and 2 bases from J; junction bases left unmatched: 7. This CDR3 comprises 15 residues. The CDR3 protein is CASSYLRGAGNTIYF. The CDR3 bases are TGTGCCAGCAGCTACCTCAGGGGGGCTGGAAACACCATATATTTT.

The chain combines TRBV7-8 with TRBJ2-5; D not resolved. This CDR3 is built from 12 residues. The V gene lost 5 bases and the J gene lost 7 bases, with 11 bases spanning the gap. Germline values: CDR1 SGHVS, CDR2 FQNEAQ. The CDR3 reads CASSPNRGTQYF. CDR3 DNA sequence: TGTGCCAGCAGCCCTAACCGAGGGACCCAGTACTTC. Full variable domain (outside the CDR3, taken from reference TRBV7-8 and TRBJ2-5): GAGVSQSPRYKVAKRGQDVALRCDPISGHVSLFWYQQALGQGPEFLTYFQNEAQLDKSGLPSDRFFAERPEGSVSTLKIQRTQQEDSAVYLCASSPNRGTQYFGPGTRLLVL.

The chain has TRBV12-5 and TRBJ2-1, with a weak D call TRBD2 (5 bases). The CDR3 is 17 amino acids. Per the germline V gene, CDR1 is LGHNT and CDR2 is FRNRAP. Trimming removed 0 bases from V and 0 bases from J, with 12 bases in between. CDR3 region: CASGLVLGGSSYNEQFF. CDR3 in DNA: TGTGCTAGTGGTTTGGTACTAGGTGGAAGCTCCTACAATGAGCAGTTCTTC. The variable domain in full, completed from reference TRBV12-5 and TRBJ2-1, reads DARVTQTPRHKVTEMGQEVTMRCQPILGHNTVFWYRQTMMQGLELLAYFRNRAPLDDSGMPKDRFSAEMPDATLATLKIQPSEPRDSAVYFCASGLVLGGSSYNEQFFGPGTRLTVL.

V usage is TRBV6-1 and J usage is TRBJ2-5; 7 bases align to TRBD2. Per the germline V gene, CDR1 is MNHNS and CDR2 is SASEGT. With V trimmed by 0 bases and J by 4 bases, 5 bases remained unmatched. This CDR3 has 15 residues. CDR3 residues: CASSEAGGVRETQYF. CDR3 DNA sequence: TGTGCCAGCAGTGAAGCGGGGGGGGTTCGAGAGACCCAGTACTTC.

The rearrangement joins TRBV6-5 to TRBJ1-5; 7 nucleotides agree with TRBD1. The CDR3 covers 15 residues. Germline CDR1 is MNHEY and CDR2 is SVGAGI. The trim removed 3 bases at V and 5 bases at J, leaving 7 bases unmatched. CDR3 sequence: CASSYNRGGDQPQHF. In DNA, the CDR3 is TGTGCCAGCAGTTATAACAGGGGTGGAGATCAGCCCCAGCATTTT.

The gene calls are TRBV18 and TRBJ1-5; D gene ambiguous. The V end lost 5 bases, the J end lost 2 bases, and 7 bases lay between the germline ends. The germline gives CDR1 KGHSH, CDR2 LQKENI. The CDR3 contains 13 residues. The CDR3 protein is CASSGSGNQPQHF. Here the CDR3 DNA reads TGTGCCAGCTCAGGGTCAGGCAATCAGCCCCAGCATTTT.

V is TRBV18 and J is TRBJ2-1; D is ambiguous. This CDR3 is built from 13 residues. Looked up from germline, CDR1 is KGHSH and CDR2 is LQKENI. Trimming cost V 3 bases and J 2 bases, with 5 bases left between them. DNA for the CDR3: TGTGCCAGCTCACCGGTTACCTACAATGAGCAGTTCTTC. It codes for CASSPVTYNEQFF.

The V and J genes are TRBV7-6 and TRBJ2-5, with D perhaps matching TRBD1 (6 bases). Germline V gene lookup returns CDR1 SGHVS and CDR2 FNYEAQ. The CDR3 covers 13 residues. V was cut by 1 base and J by 9 bases, with 12 bases left in between. CDR3 amino acids: CASSLEGVGAQYF. The CDR3 DNA sequence: TGTGCCAGCAGCTTAGAGGGGGTGGGGGCCCAGTACTTC.

CDR3 DNA: TGCGCCAGCAGCCGCGGGCCAGGGGGCACTGAAGCTTTCTTT. Translated: CASSRGPGGTEAFF. The chain links TRBV5-1 to TRBJ1-1; 7 bases are a match to TRBD1. V lost 4 bases, J lost 4 bases, and 7 bases stayed unmatched. The CDR3 covers 14 residues. Germline CDR1 is SGHRS and CDR2 is YFSETQ. The full variable domain, rest sourced from reference TRBV5-1 and TRBJ1-1, is KAGVTQTPRYLIKTRGQQVTLSCSPISGHRSVSWYQQTPGQGLQFLFEYFSETQRNKGNFPGRFSGRQFSNSRSEMNVSTLELGDSALYLCASSRGPGGTEAFFGQGTRLTVV.

In nucleotides, the CDR3 is TGTGCCAGCAGTTCCCTGGGAGCAAATCTTAACTATGGCTACACCTTC. This codes for CASSSLGANLNYGYTF. The chain uses TRBV6-5 and TRBJ1-2; D is uncertain. The CDR3 has 16 residues. Between the trimmed V and J ends, which lost 4 bases and 1 base, there was a span of 16 bases. The germline gives CDR1 MNHEY, CDR2 SVGAGI.

This clone came up once. This sequence joins TRBV5-1 and TRBJ2-3; 10 nucleotides match TRBD2. Germline trimming cut 2 bases from V and 2 bases from J; bases unmatched to any gene: 2. This CDR3 is built from 15 residues. Looked up from germline, CDR1 is SGHRS and CDR2 is YFSETQ. CDR3 in amino acids: CASSLLAGTTDTQYF. CDR3 nucleotide sequence: TGCGCCAGCAGCTTACTAGCGGGAACCACAGATACGCAGTATTTT.